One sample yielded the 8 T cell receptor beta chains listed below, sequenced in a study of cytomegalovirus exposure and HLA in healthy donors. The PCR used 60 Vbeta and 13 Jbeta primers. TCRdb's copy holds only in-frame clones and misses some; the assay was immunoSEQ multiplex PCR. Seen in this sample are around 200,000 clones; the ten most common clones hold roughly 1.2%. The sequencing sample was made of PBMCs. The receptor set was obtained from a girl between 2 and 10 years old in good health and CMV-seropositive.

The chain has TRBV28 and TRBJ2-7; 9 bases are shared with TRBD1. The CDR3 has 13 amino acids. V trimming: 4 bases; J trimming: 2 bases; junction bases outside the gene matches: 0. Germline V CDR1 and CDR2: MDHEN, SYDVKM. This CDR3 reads CASSWDRAYEQYF. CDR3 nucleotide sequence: TGTGCCAGCAGTTGGGACAGGGCCTACGAGCAGTACTTC.

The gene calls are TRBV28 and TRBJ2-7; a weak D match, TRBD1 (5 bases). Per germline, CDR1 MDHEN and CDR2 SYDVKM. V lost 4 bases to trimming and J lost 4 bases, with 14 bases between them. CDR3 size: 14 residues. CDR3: CASSSGFRSYEQYF. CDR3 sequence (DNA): TGTGCCAGCAGTTCAGGGTTCCGTAGTTACGAGCAGTACTTC.

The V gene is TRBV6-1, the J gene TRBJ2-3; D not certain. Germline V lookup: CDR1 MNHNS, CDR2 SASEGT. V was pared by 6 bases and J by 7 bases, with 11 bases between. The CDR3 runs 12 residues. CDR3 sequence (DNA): TGTGCCAGCAGCCCCCTAGGAAATACGCAGTATTTT. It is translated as CASSPLGNTQYF.

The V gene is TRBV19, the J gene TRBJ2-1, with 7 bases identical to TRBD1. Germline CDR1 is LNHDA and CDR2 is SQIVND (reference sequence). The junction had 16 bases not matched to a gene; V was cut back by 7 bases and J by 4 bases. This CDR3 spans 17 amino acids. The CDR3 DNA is TGTGCCAGTACCCGATACCCACAGGGGACGCCATACAATGAGCAGTTCTTC. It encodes CASTRYPQGTPYNEQFF.

The CDR3 here is CASSRAGGPDTQYF. DNA of the CDR3: TGTGCCAGCAGCAGAGCGGGAGGCCCAGATACGCAGTATTTT. The chain combines TRBV7-3 with TRBJ2-3, with 9 bases lining up with TRBD2. The germline V gene has CDR1 SGHTA and CDR2 FQGTGA. The CDR3 has 14 residues. The V gene end was trimmed by 5 bases and the J gene end by 4 bases; junction bases not matched to a gene: 4.

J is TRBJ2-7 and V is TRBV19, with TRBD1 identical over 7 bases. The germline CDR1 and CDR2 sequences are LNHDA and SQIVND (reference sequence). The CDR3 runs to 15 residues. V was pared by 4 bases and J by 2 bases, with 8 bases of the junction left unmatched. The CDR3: CASSRARGGTYEQYF. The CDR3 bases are TGTGCCAGTAGTAGGGCCAGAGGGGGCACCTACGAGCAGTACTTC. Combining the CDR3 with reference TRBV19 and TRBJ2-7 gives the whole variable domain DGGITQSPKYLFRKEGQNVTLSCEQNLNHDAMYWYRQDPGQGLRLIYYSQIVNDFQKGDIAEGYSVSREKKESFPLTVTSAQKNPTAFYLCASSRARGGTYEQYFGPGTRLTVT.

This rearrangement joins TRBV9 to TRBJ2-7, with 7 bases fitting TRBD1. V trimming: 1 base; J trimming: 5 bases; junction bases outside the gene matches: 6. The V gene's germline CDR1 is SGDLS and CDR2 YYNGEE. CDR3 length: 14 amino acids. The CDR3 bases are TGTGCCAGCAGCGTACGACAGGGAAGCAACGAGCAGTACTTC. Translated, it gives CASSVRQGSNEQYF.

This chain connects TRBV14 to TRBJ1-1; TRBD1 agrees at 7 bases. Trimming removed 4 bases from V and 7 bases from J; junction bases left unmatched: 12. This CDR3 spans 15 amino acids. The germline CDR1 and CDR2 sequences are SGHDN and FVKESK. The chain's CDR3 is CASSRFTGAVDEAFF. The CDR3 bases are TGTGCCAGCAGCCGGTTCACAGGGGCGGTTGATGAAGCTTTCTTT.